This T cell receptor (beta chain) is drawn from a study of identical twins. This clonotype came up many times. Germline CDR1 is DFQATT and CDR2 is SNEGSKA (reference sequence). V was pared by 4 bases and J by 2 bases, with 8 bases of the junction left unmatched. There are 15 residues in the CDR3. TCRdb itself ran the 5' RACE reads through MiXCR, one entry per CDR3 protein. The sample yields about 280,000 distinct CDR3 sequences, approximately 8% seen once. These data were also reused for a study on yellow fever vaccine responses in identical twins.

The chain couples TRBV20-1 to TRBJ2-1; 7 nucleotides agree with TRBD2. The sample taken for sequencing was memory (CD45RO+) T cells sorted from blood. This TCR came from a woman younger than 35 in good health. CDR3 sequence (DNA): TGCAGTGCTAAACAACTAGCGAACCCCTACAATGAGCAGTTCTTC. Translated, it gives CSAKQLANPYNEQFF.